A single sample is the source of the 5 T cell receptor beta chains below, sequenced in a study of T-cell memory formation after mild COVID-19. TCRdb fed the 5' RACE reads into MiXCR, producing one record per CDR3 protein. The table has 450,000 or so distinct CDR3 sequences, around a quarter seen once. The sample consisted of PBMCs or a T cell subset sorted from them (not recorded which). The receptors here all came from an adult woman who had mild COVID-19 (a few samples of this study predate the infection). Cell type and time point are not known.

This clonotype was observed a few times. V gene TRBV7-2 combines with J gene TRBJ2-1; tentatively, D is TRBD2 (5 bases). Trimming shortened V by 5 bases and J by 5 bases, and 16 bases separated the two germline ends. The CDR3 runs to 15 residues. The germline gives CDR1 SGHTA, CDR2 FQGNSA. CDR3 sequence: CASSSGSTTHNEQFF. The DNA for the CDR3 is TGTGCCAGCAGCAGCGGATCGACCACACACAATGAGCAGTTCTTC.

There are a few counts of this clonotype. The CDR3 loop is CATSGSDSTAYNEQFF. Here the CDR3 DNA reads TGTGCCACCAGTGGATCCGACTCTACAGCCTACAATGAGCAGTTCTTC. The V gene is TRBV24-1, the J gene TRBJ2-1; unclear D gene. Trimming took 5 bases from V and 2 from J, leaving 15 bases between them. This CDR3 spans 16 amino acids. Per germline, CDR1 KGHDR and CDR2 SFDVKD.

J is TRBJ1-6 and V is TRBV7-2; D is unresolved. Germline V lookup: CDR1 SGHTA, CDR2 FQGNSA. The CDR3 is 14 residues long. With 5 bases removed from V and 15 bases from J, the gap between germline ends came to 20 bases. In nucleotides, the CDR3 is TGTGCCAGCAGCCTGGATCGGTCCGACTGGCGCCTCCACTTT. Its translation is CASSLDRSDWRLHF.

The rearrangement uses TRBV20-1 and TRBJ2-1, with D possibly being TRBD2 (6 bases). Looked up from germline, CDR1 is DFQATT and CDR2 is SNEGSKA (reference sequence). The CDR3 spans 13 residues. CDR3 in amino acids: CSGTGGIYNEQFF. CDR3 in DNA: TGCAGCGGGACTGGCGGGATATACAATGAGCAGTTCTTC.

The gene calls are TRBV30 and TRBJ1-1, with D perhaps TRBD1 (5 bases). The CDR3 consists of 11 residues. Germline CDR1 reads GTSNPN; CDR2 reads SVGIG (reference sequence). V shed 7 bases and J shed 10 bases, with 16 bases lying between them. This CDR3 is CALNFRETAFF. The CDR3 nucleotides read TGTGCCTTGAACTTCAGGGAAACAGCTTTCTTT.